This entry features one T cell receptor beta chain sequence. Its antigen is undetermined. The data stem from a study of cytomegalovirus exposure and HLA in healthy donors. Study summary: Ancestry clustering placed 70% to 85% of roughly 410 genotyped donors in the Caucasian-associated cluster.

Whole-study findings and limits: A later analysis reportedly found that, within productive TCRs, an Asian-associated ancestry cluster had fewer N-insertions than the mean observed across the roughly 700 donors. HLA alleles were associated with 16,951 TCR beta sequences in a later analysis at 0.05 false discovery rate.

Researchers ran the PCR with 60 Vbeta and 13 Jbeta primers. The data were produced by immunoSEQ multiplex PCR, yet TCRdb's version contains in-frame clones alone and is incomplete. The repertoire includes about 170,000 clones, around 85% of them detected once, and 1% sits in the top ten. Germline V CDR1 and CDR2: MNHEY, SMNVEV (reference sequence). The CDR3 length is 16 residues. V lost 5 bases to trimming and J lost 3 bases, with 19 bases between them. Sequenced material: PBMCs. The genes are TRBV27 and TRBJ1-1; unclear D gene. This sequence was found in a boy younger than 10 in good health and CMV-seronegative. The chain's CDR3 is CASSPDLTRAHTEAFF. CDR3 nucleotide sequence: TGTGCCAGCAGTCCGGACCTAACTAGGGCCCACACTGAAGCTTTCTTT.